The 7 T cell receptor beta chains reported below all come from one sample, sequenced in a study of cytomegalovirus exposure and HLA in healthy donors. PCR primers comprised 60 Vbeta and 13 Jbeta primers. TCRdb's table, derived via immunoSEQ multiplex PCR, lists solely in-frame clones and lacks some. The data contain 110,000 to 150,000 clones, around a tenth of them seen just once; the ten biggest clones take up approximately 1.9%. The specimen was PBMCs. These receptors were obtained from a man aged 50-59 years in good health and CMV-seronegative.

The chain is built from TRBV19 and TRBJ2-5, with 7 bases aligning to TRBD1. Trimming cost V 2 bases and J 4 bases; bases outside gene matches: 10. Germline CDR1 reads LNHDA; CDR2 reads SQIVND (reference sequence). There are 16 residues in the CDR3. The CDR3, as DNA: TGTGCCAGTAGTATAAGACAGGGTTTTTCGACAGAGACCCAGTACTTC. Its protein product is CASSIRQGFSTETQYF. Using reference TRBV19 and TRBJ2-5 for the parts outside the CDR3, the full variable domain is DGGITQSPKYLFRKEGQNVTLSCEQNLNHDAMYWYRQDPGQGLRLIYYSQIVNDFQKGDIAEGYSVSREKKESFPLTVTSAQKNPTAFYLCASSIRQGFSTETQYFGPGTRLLVL.

The sample holds a few counts of this clone. The rearrangement uses TRBV7-2 and TRBJ2-1; 9 bases are shared with TRBD2. CDR1 and CDR2 from the germline V gene are SGHTA and FQGNSA. With 5 bases clipped from V and 7 bases from J, the junction kept 9 bases outside the gene matches. This CDR3 is 15 amino acids long. As DNA, the CDR3 is TGTGCCAGCAGCCCGACTAGCGGAGGGTTGAATGAGCAGTTCTTC. Protein sequence: CASSPTSGGLNEQFF.

This chain links TRBV10-2 with TRBJ2-7, with TRBD2 matching over 7 bases. CDR3 size: 13 residues. Looked up from germline, CDR1 is WSHSY and CDR2 is SAAADI. Losses at the gene ends were 5 bases for V and 6 bases for J; bases not matched to a gene: 7. As DNA, the CDR3 is TGCGCCAGCAGTATGGGGGGAGGGACCGAGCAGTACTTC. Translating gives CASSMGGGTEQYF.

This clone was detected a few times. The chain recombines TRBV19 with TRBJ2-1, with D possibly TRBD2 on 7 matching bases. Looked up from germline, CDR1 is LNHDA and CDR2 is SQIVND (reference sequence). V gave up 6 bases and J gave up 6 bases, with 18 bases separating them. This CDR3 has 15 residues. The DNA of the CDR3 is TGTGCCAGTAGCCTCGCGGGGGCAGCTTTCAATGAGCAGTTCTTC. Translated: CASSLAGAAFNEQFF.

V is TRBV7-9 and J is TRBJ2-1, with 10 bases aligning to TRBD2. V lost 5 bases, J lost 10 bases, and 17 bases stayed unmatched. Germline loops: CDR1 SEHNR, CDR2 FQNEAQ (reference sequence). The CDR3 extends over 17 amino acids. Here the CDR3 DNA reads TGTGCCAGCAGCCCAAAGGGTGGGCGACTAGCGGGTTCAGAGCAGTTCTTC. The encoded protein is CASSPKGGRLAGSEQFF.

V is TRBV15 and J is TRBJ2-2, with D possibly matching TRBD1 (6 bases). This CDR3 has 15 amino acids. Germline CDR1 LNHNV, CDR2 YYDKDF (reference sequence). Trimming took off 3 bases at V and 5 bases at J, with 13 bases between the two ends. The CDR3 DNA follows: TGTGCCACCAGCAGGGCCGGACAGTTGACCGGGGAGCTGTTTTTT. This sequence encodes CATSRAGQLTGELFF.

The rearrangement uses TRBV7-6 and TRBJ2-7; D ambiguous. Trimming shortened V by 0 bases and J by 6 bases, and 3 bases separated the two germline ends. This CDR3 has 11 amino acids. Germline V gene lookup returns CDR1 SGHVS and CDR2 FNYEAQ. The CDR3 here is CASSLAREQYF. The CDR3 DNA follows: TGTGCCAGCAGCTTAGCGCGCGAGCAGTACTTC.